Each of the 5 T cell receptor beta chains below was sequenced from the same sample in a study of blood T cells in healthy people across ages. It was with a sample-barcoded 5' primer and a J-beta primer mix that a second PCR of roughly 6 to 11 cycles was run. TCRdb fed the 5' RACE reads into MiXCR, producing one record per CDR3 protein. The sample includes 850,000 to 1,100,000 distinct CDR3 sequences, around two fifths of them seen just once. The sequenced sample was blood. The receptor set was obtained from a man aged 18 to 35 in good health.

Concerning this clonotype: It is unclear where the CDR3 begins or ends on the DNA, so no DNA is shown, and the CDR3 is as TCRdb lists it. The gene calls are TRBV2 and TRBJ2-5; the table's D call, TRBD1, has no DNA check behind it. From germline, CDR1 is SNHLY and CDR2 FYNNEI. With termini counted, the CDR3 has 14 amino acids. Here the CDR3 reads CACSAGTAVKTQYF.

A few counts support this clonotype. The chain has TRBV27 and TRBJ1-5, with unresolved D. CDR1 is MNHEY, CDR2 SMNVEV, per germline (reference sequence). V lost 8 bases and J 0 bases, leaving 8 bases between the germline ends. The CDR3 contains 13 residues. The CDR3 region has the DNA TGTGCCAGCGGCCAGAATAGCAATCAGCCCCAGCATTTT. Translation gives CASGQNSNQPQHF.

The chain links TRBV20-1 to TRBJ2-5, with 8 bases fitting TRBD1. CDR3 length equals 15 residues. V was clipped by 4 bases and J by 4 bases; unmatched bases: 11. Germline lookup yields CDR1 DFQATT and CDR2 SNEGSKA (reference sequence). CDR3 in amino acids: CSATHWTGFGETQYF. CDR3 coding DNA: TGCAGTGCTACCCATTGGACAGGGTTCGGAGAGACCCAGTACTTC.

With respect to this clonotype: A much larger clone lies one base from this, so it may be a read error. V is TRBV30 and J is TRBJ2-7; the D gene is possibly TRBD2 (6 bases). The germline V gene encodes CDR1 GTSNPN and CDR2 SVGIG (reference sequence). The CDR3 covers 12 residues. The CDR3 DNA reads TGTGCCGGGAGTGCGGGACGATACGAGCAGTACTTC. As protein: CAGSAGRYEQYF.

As to this clonotype: An end of the junction does not agree with germline; a read error may underlie this. The J gene is TRBJ2-1, the V gene TRBV6-2 or TRBV6-3, with TRBD1 identical over 8 bases. Germline values: CDR1 MNHEY, CDR2 SVGEGT. This CDR3 is 19 amino acids long. The DNA for the CDR3 is TGTGTCAGCAGCCCTCTAAGGGACAGGACCACCTTTTCCTACAATGAGCAGTTCTTC. Its translation: CVSSPLRDRTTFSYNEQFF.